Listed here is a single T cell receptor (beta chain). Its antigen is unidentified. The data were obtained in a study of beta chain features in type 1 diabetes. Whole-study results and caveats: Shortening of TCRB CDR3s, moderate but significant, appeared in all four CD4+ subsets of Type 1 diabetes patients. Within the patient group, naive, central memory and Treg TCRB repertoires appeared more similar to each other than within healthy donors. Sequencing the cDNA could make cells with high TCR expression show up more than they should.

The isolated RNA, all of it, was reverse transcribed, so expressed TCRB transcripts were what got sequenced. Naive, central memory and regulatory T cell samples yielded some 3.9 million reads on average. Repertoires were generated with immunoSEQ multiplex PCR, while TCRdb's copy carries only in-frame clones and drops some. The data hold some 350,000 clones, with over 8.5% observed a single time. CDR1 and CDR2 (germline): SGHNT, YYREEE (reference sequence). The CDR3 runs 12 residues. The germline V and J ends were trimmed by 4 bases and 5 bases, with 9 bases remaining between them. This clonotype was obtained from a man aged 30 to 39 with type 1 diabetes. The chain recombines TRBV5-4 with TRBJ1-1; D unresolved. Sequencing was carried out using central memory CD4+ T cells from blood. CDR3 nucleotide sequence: TGTGCCAGCAGCGTGGATCAGACTGAAGCTTTCTTT. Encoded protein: CASSVDQTEAFF.